These 18 T cell receptor beta chains were all obtained from the same sample, sequenced in a study of identical twins. TCRdb ran MiXCR on the 5' RACE reads and lists one entry per CDR3 protein. The sample has a few hundred thousand distinct CDR3 sequences; about 8.1% are singletons. This sample also appeared in a second study, on yellow fever vaccine responses in identical twins.

Sequencing used memory (CD45RO+) T cells sorted from blood. The receptor source for this set is a woman under 30 in good health.

The CDR3 DNA is TGTGCCTGGCGTAATAATAATTCACCCCTCCACTTT. It translates to CAWRNNNSPLHF. The V and J genes are TRBV28 and TRBJ1-6; D unresolved. The length of the CDR3 is 12 residues. Germline CDR1 is MDHEN and CDR2 is SYDVKM. V was trimmed by 11 bases and J by 5 bases, leaving 10 bases between them.

This clonotype has just a few counts. The chain carries TRBV7-6 and TRBJ2-5; D tentatively fits TRBD1 or TRBD2 (5 bases each). Germline lookup yields CDR1 SGHVS and CDR2 FNYEAQ. This CDR3 has 15 residues. V was trimmed by 6 bases and J by 0 bases, leaving 14 bases between them. DNA of the CDR3: TGTGCCAGCAGTCCCTCGGGACCGTACCAAGAGACCCAGTACTTC. The encoded protein is CASSPSGPYQETQYF.

This chain connects TRBV12-3 or TRBV12-4 to TRBJ2-7; D is uncertain. CDR3 length equals 13 residues. V lost 4 bases, J lost 3 bases, and 10 bases lay in between. Written as DNA, the CDR3 is TGTGCCAGCAGTTCGACAACCTACTACGAGCAGTACGTC. It encodes CASSSTTYYEQYV.

This clonotype occurred many times. This chain links TRBV11-2 with TRBJ2-3, with D possibly matching TRBD1 (6 bases). With 6 bases removed from V and 6 bases from J, the gap between germline ends came to 10 bases. This CDR3 has 12 residues. CDR1 SGHAT and CDR2 FQNNGV come from the germline V gene. The CDR3 region has the DNA TGTGCCAGCAGTTCCGACAGGGATACGCAGTATTTT. Translated, it gives CASSSDRDTQYF.

Ten or more counts support this clonotype. The chain uses TRBV15 and TRBJ2-1; D is unclear. There are 15 residues in the CDR3. Trimming removed 0 bases at V and 2 bases at J, with 8 bases between. Looked up from germline, CDR1 is LNHNV and CDR2 is YYDKDF (reference sequence). CDR3 nucleotides: TGTGCCACCAGCAGAGATCTTCAGACCTACAATGAGCAGTTCTTC. Its translation is CATSRDLQTYNEQFF.

This clonotype was observed at least ten times. V and J are TRBV29-1 and TRBJ2-6; D is possibly TRBD1 (6 bases). CDR3 length: 17 residues. Germline V gene lookup returns CDR1 SQVTM and CDR2 ANQGSEA. Deletions cut 7 bases from V and 3 bases from J, with 22 bases between. The chain's CDR3 is CSAEDSIPSGGANVLTF. Here the CDR3 DNA reads TGCAGCGCCGAGGACAGCATCCCCTCTGGTGGGGCCAACGTCCTGACTTTC.

In this sample, this clonotype turned up many times. The chain carries TRBV5-1 and TRBJ1-1; D possibly corresponds to TRBD1 (6 bases). The CDR3 contains 14 residues. Germline assignment: CDR1 SGHRS and CDR2 YFSETQ. V was pared by 0 bases and J by 11 bases, with 17 bases between. The CDR3 coding sequence is TGCGCCAGCAGCTTGGTATACAGGGCGAAGTTTGCTTTCTTT. It specifies CASSLVYRAKFAFF.

The chain has TRBV12-3 or TRBV12-4 and TRBJ1-2, with 10 bases matching TRBD1. The junction had 7 bases not matched to a gene; V was cut back by 5 bases and J by 4 bases. The CDR3 spans 15 residues. In nucleotides, the CDR3 is TGTGCCAGCAGTAAAGGACAGGGGGGCAGCTATGGCTACACCTTC. It encodes CASSKGQGGSYGYTF.

The chain joins TRBV14 to TRBJ2-2; 9 nucleotides line up with TRBD1. CDR3 length: 16 amino acids. Losses at the gene ends were 4 bases for V and 1 base for J; bases not matched to a gene: 4. Germline V gene sequence: CDR1 SGHDN, CDR2 FVKESK. The CDR3, as DNA: TGTGCCAGCAGCCGGACAGGGGAGCGGAACACCGGGGAGCTGTTTTTT. Translating it yields CASSRTGERNTGELFF.

This clonotype was observed a handful of times. V is TRBV29-1 and J is TRBJ1-2; 8 positions match TRBD1. Per germline, CDR1 SQVTM and CDR2 ANQGSEA. CDR3 length: 13 amino acids. The junction had 6 bases not matched to a gene; V was cut back by 6 bases and J by 3 bases. The CDR3 nucleotides are TGCAGCGTAGAGAACAGGGGGGACTATGGCTACACCTTC. Its protein is CSVENRGDYGYTF.

The V gene is TRBV9, the J gene TRBJ2-1, with D hard to call. The CDR3 length is 15 residues. The V and J ends lost 2 bases and 0 bases respectively, with 9 bases between them. CDR1 is SGDLS, CDR2 YYNGEE, per germline. The CDR3 bases are TGTGCCAGCAGCGTTTCGGAGATCTCCTACAATGAGCAGTTCTTC. Protein product: CASSVSEISYNEQFF. Based on the CDR3 plus reference TRBV9 and TRBJ2-1, the full variable domain is DSGVTQTPKHLITATGQRVTLRCSPRSGDLSVYWYQQSLDQGLQFLIQYYNGEERAKGNILERFSAQQFPDLHSELNLSSLELGDSALYFCASSVSEISYNEQFFGPGTRLTVL.

The chain is built from TRBV5-1 and TRBJ2-5, with a possible D match to TRBD2 (5 bases). CDR3 length equals 17 residues. The V end was cut by 0 bases, the J end by 5 bases, with 20 bases between. CDR1 is SGHRS, CDR2 YFSETQ, per germline. The CDR3 DNA reads TGCGCCAGCAGCTTGGTAGGGTCGGGGTCGTATCGGGAGACCCAGTACTTC. Its translation: CASSLVGSGSYRETQYF.

V and J are TRBV6-5 and TRBJ2-5, with 10 nucleotides matching TRBD1. Trimming cost V 4 bases and J 0 bases; bases outside gene matches: 2. Germline V gene lookup returns CDR1 MNHEY and CDR2 SVGAGI. This CDR3 contains 15 residues. CDR3 in amino acids: CASSLGQGNQETQYF. CDR3 nucleotides: TGTGCCAGCAGTTTGGGACAGGGGAACCAAGAGACCCAGTACTTC.

This clonotype has a count of ten or more. The chain joins TRBV24-1 to TRBJ2-1; D gene unclear. Germline V lookup: CDR1 KGHDR, CDR2 SFDVKD. There are 14 residues in the CDR3. Trimming removed 5 bases at V and 0 bases at J, with 7 bases between. The DNA for the CDR3 is TGTGCCACCAGTGTAGGTTCCTCCTACAATGAGCAGTTCTTC. It codes for CATSVGSSYNEQFF.

The chain uses TRBV18 and TRBJ2-1; 10 bases line up with TRBD1. V lost 5 bases and J lost 8; bases outside the gene matches: 9. CDR3 size: 15 residues. Germline CDR1 reads KGHSH; CDR2 reads LQKENI. Here the CDR3 DNA reads TGTGCCAGCTCAGAGGGACAGGGGCGTGTTTATGAGCAGTTCTTC. This gives the protein CASSEGQGRVYEQFF.

This clonotype came up many times. V is TRBV10-2 and J is TRBJ2-2; D could derive from TRBD1 or TRBD2 (6 bases each). This CDR3 comprises 13 residues. From germline, CDR1 is WSHSY and CDR2 SAAADI. V was shortened by 7 bases and J by 5 bases, with 11 bases between the two germline ends. The CDR3 region is CASNKGGTGELFF. CDR3 nucleotides: TGCGCCAGCAACAAAGGGGGGACCGGGGAGCTGTTTTTT.

Many counts were recorded for this clonotype. The V gene is TRBV4-2, the J gene TRBJ2-5; D might be TRBD2 (5 bases). Trimming removed 0 bases from V and 4 bases from J, with 9 bases in between. The CDR3 runs 14 residues. Germline V CDR1 and CDR2: LGHNA, YNFKEQ. The CDR3 sequence is CASSQDFLAETQYF. For the CDR3, the DNA is TGTGCCAGCAGCCAAGATTTTCTAGCAGAGACCCAGTACTTC.

This clonotype has more than one count but fewer than ten. The rearrangement joins TRBV5-1 to TRBJ2-1; D not resolved. V was trimmed by 0 bases and J by 15 bases, leaving 16 bases between them. This CDR3 has 13 residues. The germline gives CDR1 SGHRS, CDR2 YFSETQ. This CDR3 reads CASSLGDPHARFF. Here the CDR3 DNA reads TGCGCCAGCAGCTTGGGTGACCCCCATGCGCGGTTCTTC.